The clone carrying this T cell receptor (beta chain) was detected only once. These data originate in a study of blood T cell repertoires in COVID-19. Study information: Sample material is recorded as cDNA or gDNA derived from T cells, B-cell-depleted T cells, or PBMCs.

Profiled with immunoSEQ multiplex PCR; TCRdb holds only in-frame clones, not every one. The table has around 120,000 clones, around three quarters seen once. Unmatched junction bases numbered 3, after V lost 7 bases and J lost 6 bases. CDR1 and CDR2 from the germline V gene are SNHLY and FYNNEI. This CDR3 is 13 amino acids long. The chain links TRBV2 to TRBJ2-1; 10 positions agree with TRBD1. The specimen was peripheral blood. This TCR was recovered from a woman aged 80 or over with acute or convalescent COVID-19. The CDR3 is CASTGQGINEQFF. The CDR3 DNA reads TGTGCCAGCACGGGACAGGGGATCAATGAGCAGTTCTTC.